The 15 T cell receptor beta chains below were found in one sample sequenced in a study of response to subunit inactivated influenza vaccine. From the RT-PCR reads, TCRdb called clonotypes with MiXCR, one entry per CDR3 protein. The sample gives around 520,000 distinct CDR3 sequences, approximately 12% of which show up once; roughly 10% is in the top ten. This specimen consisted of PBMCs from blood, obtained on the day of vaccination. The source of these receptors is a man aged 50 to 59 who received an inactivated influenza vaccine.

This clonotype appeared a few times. This CDR3 reads CATSEKLTESRETQYF. Here the CDR3 DNA reads TGTGCCACCAGTGAGAAATTGACGGAATCCCGGGAGACCCAGTACTTC. J is TRBJ2-5 and V is TRBV24-1; no clear D. This CDR3 region has 16 residues. Between the trimmed V and J ends, which lost 4 bases and 5 bases, there was a span of 19 bases. Germline V CDR1 and CDR2: KGHDR, SFDVKD.

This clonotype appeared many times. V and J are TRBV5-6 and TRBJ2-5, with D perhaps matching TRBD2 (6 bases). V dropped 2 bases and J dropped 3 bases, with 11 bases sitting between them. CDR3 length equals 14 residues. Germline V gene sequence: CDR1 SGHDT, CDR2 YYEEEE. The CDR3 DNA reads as TGTGCCAGCAGCTTAATTAGCGGCGAAGAGACCCAGTACTTC. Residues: CASSLISGEETQYF.

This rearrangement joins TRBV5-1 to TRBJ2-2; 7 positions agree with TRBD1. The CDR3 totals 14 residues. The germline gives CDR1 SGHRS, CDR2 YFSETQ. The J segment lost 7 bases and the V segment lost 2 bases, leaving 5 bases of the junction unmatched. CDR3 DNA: TGCGCCAGCAGCTTAGACAGGGCCGACGGGGAGCTGTTTTTT. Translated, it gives CASSLDRADGELFF.

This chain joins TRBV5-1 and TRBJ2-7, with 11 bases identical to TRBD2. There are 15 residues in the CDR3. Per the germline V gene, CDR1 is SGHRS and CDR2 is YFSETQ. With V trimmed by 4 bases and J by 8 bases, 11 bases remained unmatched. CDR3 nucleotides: TGCGCCAGCAGCGAATCCGGGACTAGCGGCCTCAAGCAGTACTTC. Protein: CASSESGTSGLKQYF.

The CDR3: CASSPRADRETQYF. The DNA of the CDR3 is TGTGCCAGCTCACCACGAGCAGATAGAGAGACCCAGTACTTC. The chain joins TRBV18 to TRBJ2-5; D is unresolved. The germline V gene has CDR1 KGHSH and CDR2 LQKENI. This CDR3 region has 14 residues. Trimming cost V 1 base and J 4 bases, with 10 bases left between them.

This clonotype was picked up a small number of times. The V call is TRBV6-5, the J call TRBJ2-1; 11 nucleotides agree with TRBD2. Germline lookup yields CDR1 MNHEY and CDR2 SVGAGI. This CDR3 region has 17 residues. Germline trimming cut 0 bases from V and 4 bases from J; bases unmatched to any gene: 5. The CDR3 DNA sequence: TGTGCCAGCAGTTACTCGGGTAGCGGGGGGGTGTACAATGAGCAGTTCTTC. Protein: CASSYSGSGGVYNEQFF.

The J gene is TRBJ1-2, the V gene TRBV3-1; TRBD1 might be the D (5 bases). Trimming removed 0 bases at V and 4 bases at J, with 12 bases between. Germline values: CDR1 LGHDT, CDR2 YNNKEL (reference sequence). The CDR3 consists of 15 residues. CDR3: CASSQDAQGGYGYTF. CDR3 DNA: TGTGCCAGCAGCCAAGATGCCCAGGGAGGCTATGGCTACACCTTC.

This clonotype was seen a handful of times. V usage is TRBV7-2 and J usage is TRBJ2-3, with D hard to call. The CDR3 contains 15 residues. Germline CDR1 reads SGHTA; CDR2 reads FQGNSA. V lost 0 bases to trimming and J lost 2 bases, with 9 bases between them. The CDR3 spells CASSLARQITDTQYF. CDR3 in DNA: TGTGCCAGCAGCTTAGCTAGACAAATCACAGATACGCAGTATTTT.

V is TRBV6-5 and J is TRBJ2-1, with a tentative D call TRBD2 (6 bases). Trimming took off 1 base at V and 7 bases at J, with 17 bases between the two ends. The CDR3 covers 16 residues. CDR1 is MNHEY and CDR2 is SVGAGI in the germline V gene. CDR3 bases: TGTGCCAGCAGTTACTTCGCGGGAAGGGCTCGTAATGAGCAGTTCTTC. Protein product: CASSYFAGRARNEQFF.

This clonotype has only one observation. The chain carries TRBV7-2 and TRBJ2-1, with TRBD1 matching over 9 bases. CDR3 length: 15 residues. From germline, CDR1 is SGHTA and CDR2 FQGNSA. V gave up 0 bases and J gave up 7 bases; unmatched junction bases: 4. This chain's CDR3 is CASSLAGTGLNEQFF. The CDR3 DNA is TGTGCCAGCAGCTTAGCCGGGACAGGGCTAAATGAGCAGTTCTTC.

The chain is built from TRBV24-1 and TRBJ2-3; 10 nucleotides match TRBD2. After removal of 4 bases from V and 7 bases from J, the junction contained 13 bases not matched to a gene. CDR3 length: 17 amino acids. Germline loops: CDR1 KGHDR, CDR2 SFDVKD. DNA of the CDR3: TGTGCCACCAGTGACCCCAATCAAGCGGGAGGGAGAAATACGCAGTATTTT. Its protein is CATSDPNQAGGRNTQYF.

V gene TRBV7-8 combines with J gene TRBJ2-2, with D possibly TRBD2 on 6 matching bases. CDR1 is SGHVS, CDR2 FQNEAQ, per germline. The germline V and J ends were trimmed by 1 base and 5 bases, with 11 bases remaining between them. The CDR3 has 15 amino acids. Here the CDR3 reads CASSLGRGRTGELFF. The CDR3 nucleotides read TGTGCCAGCAGCTTAGGGCGGGGTAGGACCGGGGAGCTGTTTTTT.

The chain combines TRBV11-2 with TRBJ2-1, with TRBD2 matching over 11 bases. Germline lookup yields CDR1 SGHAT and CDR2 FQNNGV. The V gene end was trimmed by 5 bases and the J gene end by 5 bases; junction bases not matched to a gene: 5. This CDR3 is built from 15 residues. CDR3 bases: TGTGCCAGCAGCCTAGCGGGGGGCAGAAACAATGAGCAGTTCTTC. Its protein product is CASSLAGGRNNEQFF.

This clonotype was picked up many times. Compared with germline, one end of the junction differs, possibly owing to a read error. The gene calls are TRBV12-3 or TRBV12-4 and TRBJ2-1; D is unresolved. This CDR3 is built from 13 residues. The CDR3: CASSFTDNKEQFF. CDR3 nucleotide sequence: TGTGCCAGCAGTTTTACAGACAACAAGGAGCAGTTCTTC.

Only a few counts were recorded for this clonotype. The CDR3 bases are TGCGCCAGCAGCTTGGATCAGATTAAAGTAGATACGCAGTATTTT. This codes for CASSLDQIKVDTQYF. This chain links TRBV5-1 with TRBJ2-3; D is unresolved. Trimming pared 0 bases from V and 5 bases from J, leaving 13 bases between. This CDR3 is built from 15 residues. Germline values: CDR1 SGHRS, CDR2 YFSETQ. Combining the CDR3 with reference TRBV5-1 and TRBJ2-3 gives the whole variable domain KAGVTQTPRYLIKTRGQQVTLSCSPISGHRSVSWYQQTPGQGLQFLFEYFSETQRNKGNFPGRFSGRQFSNSRSEMNVSTLELGDSALYLCASSLDQIKVDTQYFGPGTRLTVL.